Each of the 15 T cell receptor beta chains below was sequenced from the same sample in a study of T cells in Graves' hyperthyroidism and ophthalmopathy. Regions amplified from RNA transcripts were the TCR beta CDR3 regions. Carried out on the TCR CDR3, a first-round RT-PCR used the HTBI primer set. TCRdb re-called the multiplex PCR reads with MiXCR, one entry per CDR3 protein. The sample carries about 690,000 distinct CDR3 sequences, about 18% recorded once. Material for sequencing was blood. The receptors stem from a man over 45 with Graves' hyperthyroidism.

The chain is built from TRBV7-9 and TRBJ2-7, with 11 positions matching TRBD2. This CDR3 region has 15 residues. J was trimmed by 9 bases and V by 5 bases; bases with no gene match: 12. Per germline, CDR1 SEHNR and CDR2 FQNEAQ (reference sequence). The CDR3: CASSHPTTSGKGQYF. The CDR3 coding sequence is TGTGCCAGCAGCCACCCGACGACTAGCGGGAAGGGGCAGTACTTC. The whole variable domain, filled in from reference TRBV7-9 and TRBJ2-7, reads DTGVSQNPRHKITKRGQNVTFRCDPISEHNRLYWYRQTLGQGPEFLTYFQNEAQLEKSRLLSDRFSAERPKGSFSTLEIQRTEQGDSAMYLCASSHPTTSGKGQYFGPGTRLTVT.

The chain has TRBV19 and TRBJ1-5, with a tentative D call TRBD1 (6 bases). The V gene lost 4 bases and the J gene lost 0 bases, with 16 bases spanning the gap. Germline CDR1 is LNHDA and CDR2 is SQIVND (reference sequence). CDR3 length: 17 amino acids. The CDR3 DNA is TGTGCCAGTAGTACCATACAGGGTCCCTATAGCAATCAGCCCCAGCATTTT. This sequence encodes CASSTIQGPYSNQPQHF.

This clonotype was seen ten or more times. This rearrangement joins TRBV9 to TRBJ2-7; TRBD2 matches at 8 bases. The CDR3 loop spans 14 amino acids. The V gene end was trimmed by 2 bases and the J gene end by 7 bases; junction bases not matched to a gene: 8. The germline gives CDR1 SGDLS, CDR2 YYNGEE. CDR3 nucleotides: TGTGCCAGCAGCGTCGGCGGGAGGATTGAAGAGCAGTACTTC. This encodes CASSVGGRIEEQYF.

This clonotype was recorded many times. This rearrangement joins TRBV9 to TRBJ2-1; TRBD2 matches 9 bases. V lost 0 bases, J lost 3 bases, and 4 bases stayed unmatched. Germline CDR1 reads SGDLS; CDR2 reads YYNGEE. This CDR3 has 16 residues. In nucleotides, the CDR3 is TGTGCCAGCAGCGTAGAAGGTAGCGGGAGCTACAATGAGCAGTTCTTC. It codes for CASSVEGSGSYNEQFF. Complete variable domain (other parts from reference TRBV9 and TRBJ2-1): DSGVTQTPKHLITATGQRVTLRCSPRSGDLSVYWYQQSLDQGLQFLIQYYNGEERAKGNILERFSAQQFPDLHSELNLSSLELGDSALYFCASSVEGSGSYNEQFFGPGTRLTVL.

This clonotype was picked up many times. This chain joins TRBV14 and TRBJ2-5; D not resolved. V was pared by 1 base and J by 2 bases, with 11 bases between. The CDR3 extends over 15 amino acids. The germline gives CDR1 SGHDN, CDR2 FVKESK. The CDR3 bases are TGTGCCAGCAGCCAAGGTACTATTCAACAAGAGACCCAGTACTTC. This encodes CASSQGTIQQETQYF.

This chain links TRBV13 with TRBJ2-7; TRBD2 aligns across 9 bases. The trim removed 6 bases at V and 2 bases at J, leaving 5 bases unmatched. Germline V gene lookup returns CDR1 PRHDT and CDR2 FYEKMQ (reference sequence). This CDR3 contains 14 residues. Here the CDR3 reads CASSSSGIAYEQYF. The CDR3 DNA follows: TGTGCCAGCAGTTCTAGCGGGATCGCCTACGAGCAGTACTTC.

As for this clonotype: Just one base apart from a much larger clone, this may be a read error. The conserved final phenylalanine or tryptophan is absent from the CDR3, which likely points to a read error. V and J are TRBV12-5 and TRBJ2-5, with 8 bases identical to TRBD1. The germline V gene has CDR1 LGHNT and CDR2 FRNRAP. V lost 2 bases and J lost 3; bases outside the gene matches: 5. CDR3 length: 15 amino acids. The DNA of the CDR3 is TGTGCTAGTGGTTTGTCCGTGGACAGGGAAGAGACCCAGTACTGC. Protein sequence: CASGLSVDREETQYC.

The rearrangement joins TRBV9 to TRBJ1-4; possible D gene TRBD1, 5 bases. CDR3 size: 14 residues. V lost 3 bases, J lost 5 bases, and 11 bases lay in between. The germline V gene has CDR1 SGDLS and CDR2 YYNGEE. The CDR3 sequence: CASSGVGGNEKLFF. CDR3 bases: TGTGCCAGCAGCGGCGTTGGGGGGAATGAAAAACTGTTTTTT.

This clonotype has at least ten counts. The V and J genes are TRBV3-1 and TRBJ1-1; 7 bases map to TRBD1. The CDR3 covers 14 residues. Germline V gene lookup returns CDR1 LGHDT and CDR2 YNNKEL (reference sequence). Trimming cost V 1 base and J 4 bases; bases outside gene matches: 3. The CDR3 DNA sequence: TGTGCCAGCAGCCAAGTGTCAGGGGGCACTGAAGCTTTCTTT. It is translated as CASSQVSGGTEAFF. Combining the CDR3 with reference TRBV3-1 and TRBJ1-1 gives the whole variable domain DTAVSQTPKYLVTQMGNDKSIKCEQNLGHDTMYWYKQDSKKFLKIMFSYNNKELIINETVPNRFSPKSPDKAHLNLHINSLELGDSAVYFCASSQVSGGTEAFFGQGTRLTVV.

The table lists this clonotype with a count of one. The CDR3 DNA sequence: TGTGGGGCGGCGCGTAGGGACACCGGGGAGCTGTTTTTT. This translates into CGAARRDTGELFF. The chain has TRBV28 and TRBJ2-2; D not resolved. Germline V lookup: CDR1 MDHEN, CDR2 SYDVKM. This CDR3 is 13 amino acids long.

This chain joins TRBV20-1 and TRBJ2-3; 10 bases are shared with TRBD1. Trimming cost V 1 base and J 1 base; bases outside gene matches: 2. This CDR3 has 15 residues. Germline V lookup: CDR1 DFQATT, CDR2 SNEGSKA (reference sequence). The CDR3 DNA follows: TGCAGTGCTAGAGGACAGGGGGCTCGCACAGATACGCAGTATTTT. This encodes CSARGQGARTDTQYF.

This clonotype was detected only once. A much larger clone sits a single nucleotide away, making a read error possible. The J gene is TRBJ1-5, the V gene TRBV28; 8 bases map to TRBD1. This CDR3 is 16 amino acids long. V was clipped by 5 bases and J by 5 bases; unmatched bases: 11. Looked up from germline, CDR1 is MDHEN and CDR2 is SYDVKM. The CDR3 protein is CASSTSDRGTDQPQHF. The CDR3 DNA is TGTGCCAGCAGTACCTCTGACAGGGGAACGGATCAGCCCCAGCATTTT.

CDR3: CASSPGARQYF. In nucleotides, the CDR3 is TGTGCCAGCAGTCCGGGAGCTAGGCAGTATTTT. The chain links TRBV12-3 or TRBV12-4 to TRBJ2-3; D is possibly TRBD2 (6 bases). This CDR3 is 11 amino acids long. Trimming took 5 bases from V and 11 from J, leaving 11 bases between them.

A few counts support this clonotype. J is TRBJ1-4 and V is TRBV12-3 or TRBV12-4; possibly TRBD1 for D (5 bases). The CDR3 is 15 amino acids. V gave up 5 bases and J gave up 12 bases, with 22 bases separating them. DNA for the CDR3: TGTGCCAGCAGTGATCCGGGGCCCCCTATCGGGGAACTGTTTTTT. It translates to CASSDPGPPIGELFF.

A word on this clonotype: Compared with germline, one end of the junction differs, possibly owing to a read error. The DNA for the CDR3 is TGTGCCAGCAGTAGACAGCTGAACACTGAAGCTTCCTTT. This gives the protein CASSRQLNTEASF. The chain carries TRBV2 and TRBJ1-1; D may be TRBD1 (5 bases). The CDR3 runs to 13 residues. Germline lookup yields CDR1 SNHLY and CDR2 FYNNEI.